This T cell receptor (beta chain) emerged from a study of identical twins. Regarding the study as a whole: Its conclusions, products of cross-sectional statistical analysis, did not come from following the same donors. For cord blood, abundant beta clonotypes had fewer insertions, unlike memory repertoires, which showed none.

This clonotype has more than one count but fewer than ten. Antigen specificity is unknown. A universal primer site was created by template switching, with the cDNA bearing unique molecular identifiers. TCRdb used MiXCR to reprocess the 5' RACE reads, holding one entry per CDR3 protein. The table records around 340,000 distinct CDR3 sequences, approximately 10% of them present only once. Germline CDR1 and CDR2: SGHTA and FQGNSA. This CDR3 region has 16 residues. V lost 1 base, J lost 2 bases, and 4 bases stayed unmatched. The sequence was collected from a woman between 50 and 59 years old in good health. The V gene is TRBV7-2, the J gene TRBJ2-7, with 11 bases matching TRBD2. The sample consisted of naive T cells sorted from blood. The CDR3 nucleotides are TGTGCCAGCAGCTTAGTCACTAGCGGGGGCACCTACGAGCAGTACTTC. It translates to CASSLVTSGGTYEQYF.